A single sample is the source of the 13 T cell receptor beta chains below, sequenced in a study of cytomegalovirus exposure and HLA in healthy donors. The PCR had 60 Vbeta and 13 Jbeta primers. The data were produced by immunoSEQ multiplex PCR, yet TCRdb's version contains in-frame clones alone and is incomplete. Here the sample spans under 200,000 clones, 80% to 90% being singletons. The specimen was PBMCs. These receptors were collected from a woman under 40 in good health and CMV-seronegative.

The CDR3 coding sequence is TGTGCCAGCAGTTACAGGGGCCCTGGAAACACCATATATTTT. Encoded protein: CASSYRGPGNTIYF. The J gene is TRBJ1-3, the V gene TRBV28; 7 bases fit TRBD1. V lost 4 bases, J lost 2 bases, and 2 bases stayed unmatched. CDR3 length equals 14 residues. The germline gives CDR1 MDHEN, CDR2 SYDVKM.

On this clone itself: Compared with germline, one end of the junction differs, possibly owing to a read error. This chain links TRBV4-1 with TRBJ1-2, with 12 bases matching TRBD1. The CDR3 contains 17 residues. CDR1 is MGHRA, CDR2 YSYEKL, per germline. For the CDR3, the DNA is TGCGCCGGCAGCCAAGAGGGACAGGGGGCGGGGGTACGCGGCTACACCTTC. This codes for CAGSQEGQGAGVRGYTF.

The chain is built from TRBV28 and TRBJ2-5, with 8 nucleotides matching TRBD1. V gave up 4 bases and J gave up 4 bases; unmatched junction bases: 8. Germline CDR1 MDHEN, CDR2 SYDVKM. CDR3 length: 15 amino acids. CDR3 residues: CASSSGQDGSETQYF. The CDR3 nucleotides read TGTGCCAGCAGTTCGGGACAGGACGGGTCAGAGACCCAGTACTTC.

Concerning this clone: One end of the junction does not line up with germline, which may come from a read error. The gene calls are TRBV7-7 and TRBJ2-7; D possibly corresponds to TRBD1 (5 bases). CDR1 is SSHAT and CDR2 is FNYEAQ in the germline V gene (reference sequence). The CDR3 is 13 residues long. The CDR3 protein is CASSLEAGLEQYF. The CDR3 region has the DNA TGTGCTAGCAGCTTAGAGGCAGGGCTTGAGCAGTACTTC.

This chain's CDR3 is CASSSVPQETQYF. CDR3 nucleotides: TGTGCCAGCAGCTCGGTCCCACAAGAGACCCAGTACTTC. The chain is built from TRBV7-3 and TRBJ2-5; unclear D gene. Germline values: CDR1 SGHTA, CDR2 FQGTGA. Trimming cost V 4 bases and J 2 bases, with 8 bases left between them. The CDR3 runs 13 residues.

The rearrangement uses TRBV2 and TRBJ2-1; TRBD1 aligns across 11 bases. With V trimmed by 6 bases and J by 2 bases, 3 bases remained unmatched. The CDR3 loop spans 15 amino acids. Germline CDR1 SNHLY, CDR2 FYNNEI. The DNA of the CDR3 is TGTGCCAGCAGCTGGGACAGGGGGGCCTACAATGAGCAGTTCTTC. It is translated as CASSWDRGAYNEQFF.

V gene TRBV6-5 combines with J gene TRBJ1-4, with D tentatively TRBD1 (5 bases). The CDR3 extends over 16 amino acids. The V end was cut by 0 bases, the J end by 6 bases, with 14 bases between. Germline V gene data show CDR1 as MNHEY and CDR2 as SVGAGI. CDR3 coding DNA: TGTGCCAGCAGTTACTCGCTCCCGGGGGGTGATGAAAAACTGTTTTTT. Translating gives CASSYSLPGGDEKLFF.

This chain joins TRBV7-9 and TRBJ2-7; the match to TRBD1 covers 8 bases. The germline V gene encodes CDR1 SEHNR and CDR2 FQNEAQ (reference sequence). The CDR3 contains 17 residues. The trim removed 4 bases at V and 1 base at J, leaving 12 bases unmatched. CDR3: CASSSSPGQGLSYEQYF. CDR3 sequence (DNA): TGTGCCAGCAGCTCCTCACCCGGACAGGGCCTTTCCTACGAGCAGTACTTC.

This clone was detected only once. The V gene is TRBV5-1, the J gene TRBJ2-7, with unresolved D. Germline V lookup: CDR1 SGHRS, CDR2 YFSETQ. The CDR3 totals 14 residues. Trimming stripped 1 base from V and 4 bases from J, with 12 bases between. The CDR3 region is CASSLSSSRYEQYF. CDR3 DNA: TGCGCCAGCAGCTTGTCCTCCTCGAGGTACGAGCAGTACTTC.

The CDR3 loop reads CSAPRDIYQYF. CDR3 DNA: TGCAGTGCCCCGCGGGATATCTATCAGTACTTC. The V gene is TRBV20-1, the J gene TRBJ2-7; possible D gene TRBD2, 6 bases. Germline values: CDR1 DFQATT, CDR2 SNEGSKA (reference sequence). V was shortened by 6 bases and J by 10 bases, with 16 bases between the two germline ends. The CDR3 covers 11 residues.

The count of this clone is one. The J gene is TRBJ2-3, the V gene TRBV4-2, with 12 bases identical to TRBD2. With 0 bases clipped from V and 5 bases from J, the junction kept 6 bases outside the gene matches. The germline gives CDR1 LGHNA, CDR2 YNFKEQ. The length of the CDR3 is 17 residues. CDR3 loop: CASSQDLAGGPEDTQYF. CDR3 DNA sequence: TGTGCCAGCAGCCAAGATCTAGCGGGGGGGCCGGAAGATACGCAGTATTTT.

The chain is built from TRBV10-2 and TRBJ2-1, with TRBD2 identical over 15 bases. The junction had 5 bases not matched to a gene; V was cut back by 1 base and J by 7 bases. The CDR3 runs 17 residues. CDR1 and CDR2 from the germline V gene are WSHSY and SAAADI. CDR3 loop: CASSELRTSGRGNEQFF. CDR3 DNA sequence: TGCGCCAGCAGTGAGTTACGGACTAGCGGGAGGGGAAATGAGCAGTTCTTC.

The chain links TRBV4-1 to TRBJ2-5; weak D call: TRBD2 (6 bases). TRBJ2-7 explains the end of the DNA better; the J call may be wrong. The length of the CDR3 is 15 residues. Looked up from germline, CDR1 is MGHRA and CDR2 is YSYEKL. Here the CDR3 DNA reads TGCGCCAGCAGCCAACCGGGACTCCCCACCTACGAGCAGTACTTC. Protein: CASSQPGLPTYEQYF.